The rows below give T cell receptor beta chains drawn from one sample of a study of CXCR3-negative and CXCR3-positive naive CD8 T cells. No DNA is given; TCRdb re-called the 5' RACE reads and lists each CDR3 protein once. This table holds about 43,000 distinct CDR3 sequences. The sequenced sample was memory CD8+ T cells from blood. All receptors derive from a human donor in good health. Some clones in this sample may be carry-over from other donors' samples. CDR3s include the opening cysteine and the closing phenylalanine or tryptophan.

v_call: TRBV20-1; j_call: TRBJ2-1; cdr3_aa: CSAMYYPGQGVSEQFF
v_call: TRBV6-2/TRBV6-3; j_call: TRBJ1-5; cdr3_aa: CASSYSTSPSDQPQHF
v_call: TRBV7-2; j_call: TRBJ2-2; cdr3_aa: CASPPLPDSSGTGELFF
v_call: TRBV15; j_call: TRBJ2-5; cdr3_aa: CATSTAFSGTGTQYF
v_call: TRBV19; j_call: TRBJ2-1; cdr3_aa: CASSIKGAGNEQFF
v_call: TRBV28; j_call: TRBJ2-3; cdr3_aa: CASSPSGGARTDTQYF
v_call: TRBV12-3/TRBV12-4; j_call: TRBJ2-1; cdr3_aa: CASSSPSLGDPYNEQFF
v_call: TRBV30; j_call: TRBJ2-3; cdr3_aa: CAWSGGSGGQADTQYF
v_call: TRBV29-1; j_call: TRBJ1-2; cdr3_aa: CSTRGDRGYGYTF
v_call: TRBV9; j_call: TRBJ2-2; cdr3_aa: CASSGTSGGLAGAGELFF
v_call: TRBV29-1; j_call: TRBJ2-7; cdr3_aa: CSVSLEPSGPYEQYF
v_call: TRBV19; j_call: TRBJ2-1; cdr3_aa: CATADPGTGDYNEQFF
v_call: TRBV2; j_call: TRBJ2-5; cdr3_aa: CASRGTSGYQETQYF
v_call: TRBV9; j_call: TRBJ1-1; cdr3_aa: CASSSGLNTEAFF
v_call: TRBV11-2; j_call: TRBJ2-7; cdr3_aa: CASSLGGGNYEQYF